This T cell receptor (beta chain) was retrieved from a study of human T cells and chemical hapten exposure. Study-wide results and caveats: Patch test score rose with PT1 expanded TCRs, significant at 8, 16, 32, not 4.

Germline CDR1 and CDR2: KGHSH and LQKENI. CDR3 size: 13 residues. Trimming removed 3 bases from V and 6 bases from J, with 12 bases in between. TCRdb independently ran MiXCR on the RACE reads; one entry per CDR3 protein. The table has some 45,000 distinct CDR3 sequences, around an eighth seen once. Regarding time point: pre-sensitization, week 0. Noted treatment: therapeutic diphenylcyclopropenone sensitization with weekly scalp DPC. Samples of blood were obtained prior to the application of each patch test. Donors, patients with alopecia ranging from 18 to 70 years old and judged suitable for DPC, provided samples. This clonotype appeared many times. Its antigen is undetermined.

The rearrangement joins TRBV18 to TRBJ2-7; no definite D call. The sequencing used whole blood, collected in connection with sensitization to the hapten diphenylcyclopropenone (DPC). The clonotype originates from a woman between 25 and 40 years old with alopecia areata. Some clones in this sample may be carry-over from other donors' samples. CDR3 nucleotides: TGTGCCAGCTCACCCCGCAATTCGATCGAGCAGTACTTC. Translated, it gives CASSPRNSIEQYF.